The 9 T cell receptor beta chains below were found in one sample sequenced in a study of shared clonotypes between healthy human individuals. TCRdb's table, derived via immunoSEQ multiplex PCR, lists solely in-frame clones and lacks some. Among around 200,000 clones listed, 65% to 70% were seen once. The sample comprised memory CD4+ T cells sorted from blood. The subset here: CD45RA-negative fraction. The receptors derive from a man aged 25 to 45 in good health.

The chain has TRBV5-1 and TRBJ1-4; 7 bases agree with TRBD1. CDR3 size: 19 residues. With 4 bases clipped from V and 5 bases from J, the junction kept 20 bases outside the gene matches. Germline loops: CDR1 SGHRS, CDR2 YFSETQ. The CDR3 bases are TGCGCCAGCAGCCTGTATGGACGCTCCGGGACAGCGAAGAATGAAAAACTGTTTTTT. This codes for CASSLYGRSGTAKNEKLFF.

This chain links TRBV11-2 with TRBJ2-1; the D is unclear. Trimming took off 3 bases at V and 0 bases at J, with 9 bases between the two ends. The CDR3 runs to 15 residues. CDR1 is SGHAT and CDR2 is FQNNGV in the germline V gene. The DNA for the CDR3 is TGTGCCAGCAGCTTTATGACCAGCTCCTACAATGAGCAGTTCTTC. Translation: CASSFMTSSYNEQFF.

In nucleotides, the CDR3 is TGTGCCAGCAGTTTATGGGCCACCTACAATGAGCAGTTCTTC. It yields the protein CASSLWATYNEQFF. J is TRBJ2-1 and V is TRBV27; D gene uncertain. Germline CDR1 is MNHEY and CDR2 is SMNVEV (reference sequence). Trimming took off 1 base at V and 2 bases at J, with 6 bases between the two ends. CDR3 size: 14 residues.

In nucleotides, the CDR3 is TGTGCCAGCAGAGGGGTGGGCACCGGGGAGCTGTTTTTT. Its translation is CASRGVGTGELFF. The chain combines TRBV2 with TRBJ2-2; a possible D gene is TRBD1 (5 bases). V was pared by 6 bases and J by 4 bases, with 9 bases between. The CDR3 totals 13 residues. CDR1 and CDR2 (germline): SNHLY, FYNNEI.

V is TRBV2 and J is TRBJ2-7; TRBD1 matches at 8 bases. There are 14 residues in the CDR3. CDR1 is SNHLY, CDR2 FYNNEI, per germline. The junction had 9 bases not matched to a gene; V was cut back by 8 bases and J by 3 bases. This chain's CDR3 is CASRRTGSLYEQYF. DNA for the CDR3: TGTGCCAGCCGGCGGACAGGGTCGCTCTACGAGCAGTACTTC. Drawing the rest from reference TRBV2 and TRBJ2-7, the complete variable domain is EPEVTQTPSHQVTQMGQEVILRCVPISNHLYFYWYRQILGQKVEFLVSFYNNEISEKSEIFDDQFSVERPDGSNFTLKIRSTKLEDSAMYFCASRRTGSLYEQYFGPGTRLTVT.

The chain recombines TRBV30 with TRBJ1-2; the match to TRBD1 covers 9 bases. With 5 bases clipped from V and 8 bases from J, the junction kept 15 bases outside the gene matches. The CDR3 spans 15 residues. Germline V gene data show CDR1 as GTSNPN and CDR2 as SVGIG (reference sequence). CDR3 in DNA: TGTGCCTGGGCCTATCCAGGACAGGGGATGAGCGGCTACACCTTC. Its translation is CAWAYPGQGMSGYTF.

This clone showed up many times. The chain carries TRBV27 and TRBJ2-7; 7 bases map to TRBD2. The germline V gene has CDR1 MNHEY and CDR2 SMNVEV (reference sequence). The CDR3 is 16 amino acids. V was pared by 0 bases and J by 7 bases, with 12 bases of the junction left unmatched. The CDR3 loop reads CASSLSFVGGPREQYF. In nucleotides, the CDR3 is TGTGCCAGCAGTTTATCGTTTGTGGGAGGGCCGAGAGAGCAGTACTTC.

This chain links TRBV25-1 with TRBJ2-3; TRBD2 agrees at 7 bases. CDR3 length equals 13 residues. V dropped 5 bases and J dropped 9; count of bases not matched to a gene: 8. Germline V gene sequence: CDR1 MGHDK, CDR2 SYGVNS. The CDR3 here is CASSNGRSKTQYF. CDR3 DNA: TGTGCCAGCAGTAACGGGAGGTCGAAGACGCAGTATTTT.

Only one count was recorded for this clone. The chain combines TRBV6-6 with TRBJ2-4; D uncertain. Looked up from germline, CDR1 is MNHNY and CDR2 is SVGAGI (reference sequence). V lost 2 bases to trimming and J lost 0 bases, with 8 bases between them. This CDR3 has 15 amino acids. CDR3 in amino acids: CASSYNKGAKNIQYF. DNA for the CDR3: TGTGCCAGCAGTTACAATAAAGGAGCCAAAAACATTCAGTACTTC.